Listed below are T cell receptor beta chains from one sample, sequenced in a study of OX40 agonist ivuxolimab in advanced cancers. Here immunoSEQ multiplex PCR was the method, and the copy in TCRdb shows in-frame clones only, minus some. The sample lists 80,000 to 100,000 clones; around 90% were seen once. Material: CD4+ or CD8+ T cells sorted from blood, obtained in a trial of the OX40 agonist ivuxolimab. The receptors were gathered from an adult with an advanced solid tumor such as melanoma, head and neck, liver or kidney cancer. Both conserved end residues are part of each CDR3. Fields, in order: J gene, clone size, V gene, D gene, CDR3 protein, CDR3 DNA. The D gene is left open where the match is weak. Rows give clone size only sometimes, using once, few, many, or a class for an expanded clone.

TRBJ1-3 - TRBV9 TRBD1 CASSLTGQGSGNTIYF TGTGCCAGCAGCCTTACGGGACAGGGGTCTGGAAACACCATATATTTT
TRBJ1-4 - TRBV7-2 - CASSQSSTTNEKLFF TGTGCCAGCAGCCAGTCCAGCACAACTAATGAAAAACTGTTTTTT
TRBJ2-3 - TRBV6-1 - CASARTSSTDTQYF TGTGCCAGCGCCAGGACCTCTAGCACAGATACGCAGTATTTT
TRBJ2-7 - TRBV11-2 TRBD1 CASTPGAGGYEQYF TGTGCCAGCACACCCGGGGCAGGGGGCTACGAGCAGTACTTC
TRBJ1-2 - TRBV2 - CASSEAGSLSGGYYGYTF TGTGCCAGCAGTGAAGCAGGATCGCTCAGTGGGGGGTACTATGGCTACACCTTC
TRBJ1-1 - TRBV28 - CASSFDGPVRAFF TGTGCCAGCAGTTTCGATGGCCCTGTTCGGGCTTTCTTT
TRBJ2-5 once TRBV28 - CASKQLQGPQYF TGTGCCAGCAAACAACTACAGGGTCCCCAGTACTTC
TRBJ2-7 - TRBV30 TRBD1 CAWRGQGGEQYF TGTGCCTGGAGGGGACAGGGGGGCGAGCAGTACTTC
TRBJ1-6 once TRBV5-4 TRBD1 CASSRGQGGGGGSPLHF TGTGCCAGCAGCCGGGGACAGGGAGGAGGAGGAGGTTCACCCCTCCACTTT
TRBJ2-3 - TRBV7-2 TRBD2 CASSLAGVRPDTQYF TGTGCCAGCAGCCTCGCGGGGGTGCGCCCAGATACGCAGTATTTT
TRBJ1-6 - TRBV6-5 - CASSTLKGDNSPLHF TGTGCCAGCAGTACCTTGAAGGGGGATAATTCACCCCTCCACTTT
TRBJ2-7 - TRBV19 - CASSPLGGGLNEQYF TGTGCCAGTAGTCCACTAGGGGGGGGCCTGAACGAGCAGTACTTC
TRBJ2-2 - TRBV18 - CASSPRTTNTGELFF TGTGCCAGCTCCCCCCGGACTACGAACACCGGGGAGCTGTTTTTT
TRBJ1-2 - TRBV18 - CASSHSRGENGYTF TGTGCCAGCTCACATTCCAGGGGCGAAAATGGCTACACCTTC
TRBJ1-5 - TRBV19 - CASSPRGGVRGQPQHF TGTGCCAGTAGCCCTCGGGGAGGGGTGAGGGGCCAGCCCCAGCATTTT
TRBJ2-2 - TRBV7-6 - CASSLIRGTGELFF TGTGCCAGCAGCTTAATCCGGGGGACCGGGGAGCTGTTTTTT
TRBJ2-2 - TRBV7-9 - CASSLGWSGELFF TGTGCCAGCAGCTTGGGTTGGAGCGGGGAGCTGTTTTTT
TRBJ2-1 - TRBV11-2 TRBD2 CASSLASGGLGQFF TGTGCCAGCAGCTTAGCTAGCGGGGGCCTCGGGCAGTTCTTC
TRBJ1-6 once TRBV19 - CARTGHHNSPLHF TGTGCCAGAACCGGACACCATAATTCACCCCTCCACTTT
TRBJ2-3 - TRBV7-2 TRBD2 CASSPTSGGANTQYF TGTGCCAGCAGCCCGACTAGCGGGGGGGCAAACACGCAGTATTTT
TRBJ2-7 - TRBV28 - CASSLAVGTLSYEQYF TGTGCCAGCAGTTTAGCCGTGGGGACACTATCCTACGAGCAGTACTTC
TRBJ1-4 - TRBV7-9 - CASSRNEKLFF TGTGCCAGCAGTAGGAATGAAAAACTGTTTTTT
TRBJ2-7 - TRBV28 - CASSSGGQTYEQYF TGTGCCAGCAGTTCGGGGGGACAAACGTACGAGCAGTACTTC
TRBJ2-7 few TRBV27 TRBD2 CASTPSGGGSYEQYF TGTGCCAGCACCCCCAGCGGCGGGGGCTCCTACGAGCAGTACTTC
TRBJ1-2 - TRBV28 - CASSGSYGYTF TGTGCCAGCAGCGGTTCATATGGCTACACCTTC
TRBJ1-5 - TRBV28 - CASSRSQAQPQHF TGTGCCAGCAGTAGAAGCCAGGCTCAGCCCCAGCATTTT
TRBJ1-2 - TRBV7-8 - CASSSRGHGYTF TGTGCCAGCAGCTCCAGGGGCCATGGCTACACCTTC
TRBJ1-2 - TRBV28 TRBD1 CASSPKQGGLLYYGYTF TGTGCCAGCAGCCCGAAACAGGGGGGTCTCTTGTACTATGGCTACACCTTC
TRBJ2-7 once TRBV9 - CASSVGQGGGYEQYF TGTGCCAGCAGCGTAGGGCAGGGGGGTGGTTACGAGCAGTACTTC
TRBJ1-1 - TRBV7-2 - CASSLAGGINEAFF TGTGCCAGCAGCTTAGCTGGGGGAATTAATGAAGCTTTCTTT
TRBJ1-4 - TRBV5-1 - CASSLEGREDEKLFF TGCGCCAGCAGCTTGGAAGGGAGGGAGGATGAAAAACTGTTTTTT
TRBJ2-3 - TRBV6-1 TRBD2 CASSVGRADTQYF TGTGCCAGCAGTGTCGGGAGGGCAGATACGCAGTATTTT
TRBJ2-3 once TRBV6-5 - CASSPLGGRTDTQYF TGTGCCAGCAGTCCCCTCGGGGGCAGGACAGATACGCAGTATTTT
TRBJ2-3 few TRBV28 - CASSRDLAAQYF TGTGCCAGCAGTCGGGACTTAGCGGCGCAGTATTTT
TRBJ1-4 - TRBV19 - CASSFRREGVEKLFF TGTGCCAGTAGTTTCCGAAGGGAGGGGGTTGAAAAACTGTTTTTT
TRBJ2-7 few TRBV7-9 - CASSLDGRVYEQYF TGTGCCAGCAGCTTAGACGGCAGGGTCTACGAGCAGTACTTC
TRBJ2-5 - TRBV30 - CAWSSGAETQYF TGTGCCTGGAGTTCTGGGGCAGAGACCCAGTACTTC
TRBJ1-6 - TRBV4-3 - CASSQTARNSPLHF TGCGCCAGCAGCCAAACAGCGCGGAATTCACCCCTCCACTTT
TRBJ1-3 - TRBV5-4 - CASSRPPGGNGNTIYF TGTGCCAGCAGCCGACCCCCCGGGGGGAACGGAAACACCATATATTTT
TRBJ2-7 - TRBV9 TRBD1 CASSVGISGTGIYEQYF TGTGCCAGCAGCGTAGGGATTTCGGGGACAGGGATCTACGAGCAGTACTTC
TRBJ2-1 - TRBV27 TRBD2 CASSVRLADEQFF TGTGCCAGCAGTGTCCGTCTAGCGGATGAGCAGTTCTTC
TRBJ2-1 - TRBV19 - CASSGGAFYNEQFF TGTGCCAGTAGTGGGGGGGCCTTCTACAATGAGCAGTTCTTC
TRBJ2-1 - TRBV7-3 - CASSSGGTASYNEQFF TGTGCCAGCAGCTCCGGCGGGACAGCCTCCTACAATGAGCAGTTCTTC
TRBJ2-7 few TRBV4-3 - CASSQLQGSEQYF TGCGCCAGCAGCCAACTACAGGGAAGCGAGCAGTACTTC
TRBJ2-2 - TRBV7-2 - CASSDQGTGELFF TGTGCCAGCAGCGATCAGGGGACCGGGGAGCTGTTTTTT
TRBJ1-1 - TRBV18 - CASSVREGTEAFF TGTGCCAGCTCAGTCAGGGAGGGCACTGAAGCTTTCTTT
TRBJ2-3 - TRBV4-3 - CASSLLWGAGDTQYF TGCGCCAGCAGCCTCTTATGGGGGGCGGGGGATACGCAGTATTTT
TRBJ1-1 - TRBV7-2 - CASSLAGPNTEAFF TGTGCCAGCAGCTTAGCGGGACCGAACACTGAAGCTTTCTTT
TRBJ1-2 - TRBV25-1 - CASSETTVRTYGYTF TGTGCCAGCAGTGAGACGACGGTCAGGACCTATGGCTACACCTTC
TRBJ1-2 - TRBV2 TRBD1 CARRDRVGVAGYTF TGTGCCAGACGCGACAGGGTCGGGGTGGCCGGCTACACCTTC
TRBJ2-1 once TRBV4-1 TRBD1 CASSRDRGGHNEQFF TGCGCCAGCAGCCGCGACAGGGGCGGCCACAATGAGCAGTTCTTC